This is a list of T cell receptor beta chains from one sample in a study of blood T cell repertoires in COVID-19. Clones were sequenced by immunoSEQ multiplex PCR, and TCRdb holds only the in-frame ones, with some missing. The repertoire includes 150,000 or so clones, about nine tenths of them detected once, and 3.5% to 4.5% sits in the top ten. Sequenced material: PBMCs or T cells enriched from blood (not recorded which). These receptors were obtained from a woman in her forties who had been exposed to COVID-19. The CDR3 runs from the conserved cysteine through the conserved F or W. Each record gives: J gene, clone size, D gene, V gene, CDR3 DNA, CDR3 protein. A D gene is named only where the DNA matches it firmly. The size field is filled for only some rows; it gives once, few, many or a size class.

J gene: TRBJ2-1; clone size: NA; D gene: NA; V gene: TRBV28; CDR3 DNA: TGTGCCAGCGCCCGGACAGAGCAGTTCTTC; CDR3 protein: CASARTEQFF
J gene: TRBJ2-1; clone size: few; D gene: TRBD2; V gene: TRBV27; CDR3 DNA: TGTGCCAGCAGTCCGCTAGGACTAGTCCGATTCTTC; CDR3 protein: CASSPLGLVRFF
J gene: TRBJ2-3; clone size: once; D gene: NA; V gene: TRBV15; CDR3 DNA: TGTGCCACCAGCACTTCAGATACGCAGTATTTT; CDR3 protein: CATSTSDTQYF
J gene: TRBJ1-1; clone size: NA; D gene: TRBD1; V gene: TRBV10-3; CDR3 DNA: TGTGCCATCAGGAACCGGGACAGGGGGACTGAAGCTTTCTTT; CDR3 protein: CAIRNRDRGTEAFF
J gene: TRBJ1-5; clone size: NA; D gene: NA; V gene: TRBV3-1/TRBV3-2; CDR3 DNA: TGTGCCAGCAGCGACCAGGGTTATAGCAATCAGCCCCAGCATTTT; CDR3 protein: CASSDQGYSNQPQHF
J gene: TRBJ1-2; clone size: NA; D gene: NA; V gene: TRBV5-4; CDR3 DNA: TGTGCCAGCAGCTTGACGGGGGGAAATGGCTACACCTTC; CDR3 protein: CASSLTGGNGYTF
J gene: TRBJ2-1; clone size: NA; D gene: TRBD2; V gene: TRBV29-1; CDR3 DNA: TGCAGCGTTGAAGGCACTAGCGTCTATGAGCAGTTCTTC; CDR3 protein: CSVEGTSVYEQFF
J gene: TRBJ2-1; clone size: few; D gene: NA; V gene: TRBV28; CDR3 DNA: TGTGCCAGCAGTTTACTACAGCGGACCTACAATGAGCAGTTCTTC; CDR3 protein: CASSLLQRTYNEQFF
J gene: TRBJ2-7; clone size: NA; D gene: NA; V gene: TRBV19; CDR3 DNA: TGTGCCAGTAGCCCGACAGGTACCTACGAGCAGTACTTC; CDR3 protein: CASSPTGTYEQYF
J gene: TRBJ1-5; clone size: NA; D gene: NA; V gene: TRBV7-9; CDR3 DNA: TGTGCCAGCAGCTTAGGTACGTCAGGGTACGCGTTCCCCCAGCATTTT; CDR3 protein: CASSLGTSGYAFPQHF
J gene: TRBJ1-3; clone size: NA; D gene: TRBD1; V gene: TRBV5-1; CDR3 DNA: TGCGCCAGCAGCTTTCAGGGGGCGAGCTCTGGAAACACCATATATTTT; CDR3 protein: CASSFQGASSGNTIYF
J gene: TRBJ1-1; clone size: NA; D gene: NA; V gene: TRBV19; CDR3 DNA: TGTGCCAGTAGTATCCTCGAGGGGGCTGAAGCTTTCTTT; CDR3 protein: CASSILEGAEAFF
J gene: TRBJ1-5; clone size: NA; D gene: NA; V gene: TRBV7-9; CDR3 DNA: TGTGCCAGCAGCTTAGGGGGGGAGCCCCAGCATTTT; CDR3 protein: CASSLGGEPQHF
J gene: TRBJ2-1; clone size: NA; D gene: TRBD1; V gene: TRBV12-5; CDR3 DNA: TGTGCTAGTGGTTTGGTACCAGGGGGCAATGAGCAGTTCTTC; CDR3 protein: CASGLVPGGNEQFF
J gene: TRBJ2-1; clone size: NA; D gene: TRBD1; V gene: TRBV5-1; CDR3 DNA: TGCGCCAGCAGCCCAGACAGGGTTCTCAACAATGAGCAGTTCTTC; CDR3 protein: CASSPDRVLNNEQFF
J gene: TRBJ1-1; clone size: NA; D gene: NA; V gene: TRBV28; CDR3 DNA: TGTGCCAGCAGTTTCGCGGGGACTGAAGCTTTCTTT; CDR3 protein: CASSFAGTEAFF
J gene: TRBJ2-6; clone size: NA; D gene: NA; V gene: TRBV6-5; CDR3 DNA: TGTGCCAGCACCTCCTCTGGGGCCAACGTCCTGACTTTC; CDR3 protein: CASTSSGANVLTF
J gene: TRBJ1-2; clone size: NA; D gene: NA; V gene: TRBV27; CDR3 DNA: TGTGCCGTACGAACAGGGACCGTCTATGGCTACACCTTC; CDR3 protein: CAVRTGTVYGYTF
J gene: TRBJ1-6; clone size: NA; D gene: TRBD1; V gene: TRBV6-1; CDR3 DNA: TGTGCCAGCAGTGTAAACATACAGGGGGGAAATTCACCCCTCCACTTT; CDR3 protein: CASSVNIQGGNSPLHF
J gene: TRBJ2-1; clone size: NA; D gene: NA; V gene: TRBV9; CDR3 DNA: TGTGCCAGCAGCGCAGGACAGAGCTCCTACAATGAGCAGTTCTTC; CDR3 protein: CASSAGQSSYNEQFF
J gene: TRBJ1-2; clone size: once; D gene: NA; V gene: TRBV29-1; CDR3 DNA: TGCAGCGTTGAAAGGCAGGGTTATGGCTACACCTTC; CDR3 protein: CSVERQGYGYTF
J gene: TRBJ1-1; clone size: NA; D gene: NA; V gene: TRBV12-1; CDR3 DNA: TGTGCCAGCAGCCCAGAAGACAGGGCAGAAGCTTTCTTT; CDR3 protein: CASSPEDRAEAFF
J gene: TRBJ1-4; clone size: NA; D gene: TRBD1; V gene: TRBV3-1/TRBV3-2; CDR3 DNA: TGTGCCAGCAGCCCGGGACAGGGTGGTACTACTAATGAAAAACTGTTTTTT; CDR3 protein: CASSPGQGGTTNEKLFF